This TCR beta chain was captured by sequencing in a study of blood T cell repertoires in COVID-19. Study-wide context: Collection of acute and convalescent COVID-19 samples took place in the United States, Italy and Spain. T cells, B-cell-depleted T cells, or PBMCs supplied cDNA or gDNA.

Germline CDR1 is MNHEY and CDR2 is SVGAGI. This CDR3 spans 15 amino acids. Trimming cost V 4 bases and J 0 bases, with 12 bases left between them. The authors' processing: Counts of nucleated cells, estimated from reference gene primer amplification, were obtained. Sequencing used immunoSEQ multiplex PCR; TCRdb keeps in-frame clones, though not all of them. V and J calls and clone size are given by that table; D and trimming were obtained from the DNA. The table lists fewer than 350,000 clones, around nine tenths of them singletons. The receptor was derived from a man in his forties or fifties with acute or convalescent COVID-19. The V and J genes are TRBV6-5 and TRBJ1-1, with D possibly TRBD1 on 6 matching bases. The material sequenced was peripheral blood. CDR3 in amino acids: CASSFDRRLNTEAFF. CDR3 bases: TGTGCCAGCAGTTTTGACAGGAGGTTGAACACTGAAGCTTTCTTT.